What follows are 11 T cell receptor beta chains derived from one specimen sequenced in a study of response to subunit inactivated influenza vaccine. Each CDR3 protein is one row after TCRdb ran MiXCR on the RT-PCR reads. The sample has 500,000 to 600,000 distinct CDR3 sequences, 10% to 15% seen once. The specimen comprised PBMCs from blood, sampled on the day of vaccination. The receptors originated from a man over 45 who received an inactivated influenza vaccine.

This clonotype turned up a few times. The J gene is TRBJ2-3, the V gene TRBV2, with D possibly matching TRBD1 (6 bases). The V gene lost 6 bases and the J gene lost 8 bases, with 18 bases spanning the gap. The germline V gene has CDR1 SNHLY and CDR2 FYNNEI. This CDR3 region has 14 residues. The CDR3 sequence is CASRASTGTGTQYF. DNA of the CDR3: TGTGCCAGCAGGGCTTCGACAGGCACGGGTACGCAGTATTTT.

Written as DNA, the CDR3 is TGTGCCAGCAGTGACAGGGGTTACGAGCAGTACTTC. As protein: CASSDRGYEQYF. The rearrangement links TRBV12-3 or TRBV12-4 to TRBJ2-7; 8 nucleotides match TRBD1. J was trimmed by 4 bases and V by 5 bases; bases with no gene match: 1. This CDR3 is 12 amino acids long.

This clonotype appeared a few times. This chain links TRBV12-3 or TRBV12-4 with TRBJ1-4; D uncertain. The CDR3 is 15 residues long. With 0 bases removed from V and 7 bases from J, the gap between germline ends came to 12 bases. This chain's CDR3 is CASSLAGLGGEKLFF. In nucleotides, the CDR3 is TGTGCCAGCAGTTTAGCGGGCCTAGGAGGTGAAAAACTGTTTTTT.

The chain employs TRBV25-1 and TRBJ2-5; a possible D gene is TRBD2 (6 bases). The V end was cut by 1 base, the J end by 5 bases, with 14 bases between. This CDR3 is 15 amino acids long. Per germline, CDR1 MGHDK and CDR2 SYGVNS. CDR3 amino acids: CASSESTRRGETQYF. The CDR3 region has the DNA TGTGCCAGCAGTGAATCCACGAGACGGGGGGAGACCCAGTACTTC.

The genes are TRBV12-3 or TRBV12-4 and TRBJ2-3; D might be TRBD2 (7 bases). The CDR3 loop spans 15 amino acids. Trimming cost V 3 bases and J 6 bases, with 16 bases left between them. The CDR3 loop is CASSLRGGLVDTQYF. The CDR3 bases are TGTGCCAGCAGTTTGAGGGGGGGGTTAGTCGATACGCAGTATTTT.

V gene TRBV7-3 combines with J gene TRBJ2-1, with 9 bases aligning to TRBD1. The CDR3 runs to 15 residues. V was pared by 4 bases and J by 8 bases, with 9 bases of the junction left unmatched. CDR1 is SGHTA, CDR2 FQGTGA, per germline. CDR3 in amino acids: CASSSTGTGPYEQFF. CDR3 nucleotide sequence: TGTGCCAGCAGCTCCACCGGGACAGGGCCTTATGAGCAGTTCTTC.

The chain is built from TRBV6-1 and TRBJ2-7, with D possibly TRBD1 on 6 matching bases. The length of the CDR3 is 13 residues. Trimming took off 7 bases at V and 2 bases at J, with 12 bases between the two ends. Germline assignment: CDR1 MNHNS and CDR2 SASEGT. The CDR3 spells CASMRDTTYEQYF. CDR3 sequence (DNA): TGTGCCAGCATGAGGGACACAACCTACGAGCAGTACTTC.

The V and J genes are TRBV28 and TRBJ2-1, with D unresolved. The CDR3 extends over 15 amino acids. The V gene's germline CDR1 is MDHEN and CDR2 SYDVKM. Trimming removed 1 base at V and 2 bases at J, with 9 bases between. DNA of the CDR3: TGTGCCAGCAGTTTATTACGAGGCACCTACAATGAGCAGTTCTTC. Residues: CASSLLRGTYNEQFF.

The chain combines TRBV6-2 or TRBV6-3 with TRBJ2-7, with unresolved D. In germline, CDR1 is MNHEY, CDR2 SVGEGT. Trimming cost V 5 bases and J 6 bases, with 11 bases left between them. The CDR3 is 12 residues long. CDR3 DNA: TGTGCCAGCAGTCCGACTGAGCGCGAGCAGTACTTC. This sequence encodes CASSPTEREQYF.

The chain carries TRBV9 and TRBJ2-5, with D possibly TRBD2 on 5 matching bases. The V gene's germline CDR1 is SGDLS and CDR2 YYNGEE. The CDR3 is 13 residues long. V lost 8 bases and J lost 5, with 16 bases in between. The CDR3 DNA follows: TGTGCCAGAAGAGAGGGATCGGGGGAGACCCAGTACTTC. Protein product: CARREGSGETQYF.

The rearrangement joins TRBV27 to TRBJ2-7; TRBD1 matches at 7 bases. The CDR3 runs 16 residues. The V gene end was trimmed by 4 bases and the J gene end by 1 base; junction bases not matched to a gene: 10. CDR1 and CDR2 from the germline V gene are MNHEY and SMNVEV (reference sequence). CDR3 in amino acids: CASSSHRGPLSYEQYF. CDR3 bases: TGTGCCAGCAGTTCCCACAGGGGCCCCTTATCCTACGAGCAGTACTTC.